Presented here are 27 T cell receptor beta chains from one specimen sequenced in a study of long-term antiretroviral therapy in people with HIV. Researchers report immunoSEQ v3.0 was run at survey level. The repertoire was sequenced with immunoSEQ multiplex PCR; TCRdb's copy has only in-frame clones and lacks some. The sample consists of 20,000 to 25,000 clones, roughly three quarters of them appearing once. The starting material was unsorted PBMCs, obtained 1.1 years before starting antiretroviral therapy. The receptors were sampled from a woman in her thirties or forties with HIV.

The rearrangement joins TRBV2 to TRBJ2-1; 12 bases agree with TRBD2. This CDR3 is built from 15 residues. V gave up 7 bases and J gave up 2 bases; unmatched junction bases: 3. Germline lookup yields CDR1 SNHLY and CDR2 FYNNEI. This CDR3 is CASKGTSGPYNEQFF. For the CDR3, the DNA is TGTGCCAGCAAAGGGACTAGCGGGCCCTACAATGAGCAGTTCTTC.

The genes are TRBV5-1 and TRBJ2-3, with 8 positions matching TRBD2. With 6 bases clipped from V and 2 bases from J, the junction kept 8 bases outside the gene matches. The CDR3 loop spans 15 amino acids. Germline lookup yields CDR1 SGHRS and CDR2 YFSETQ. CDR3 in amino acids: CASTSTGGNTDTQYF. The CDR3 region has the DNA TGCGCCAGCACGTCAACGGGGGGGAACACAGATACGCAGTATTTT. Complete variable domain (other parts from reference TRBV5-1 and TRBJ2-3): KAGVTQTPRYLIKTRGQQVTLSCSPISGHRSVSWYQQTPGQGLQFLFEYFSETQRNKGNFPGRFSGRQFSNSRSEMNVSTLELGDSALYLCASTSTGGNTDTQYFGPGTRLTVL.

The rearrangement links TRBV5-4 to TRBJ2-1, with 9 bases fitting TRBD1. Trimming cost V 0 bases and J 1 base; bases outside gene matches: 8. Germline V gene data show CDR1 as SGHNT and CDR2 as YYREEE (reference sequence). This CDR3 spans 18 amino acids. CDR3 sequence (DNA): TGTGCCAGCAGCTTGGCACAGGGGGCCTTAGGGTCCTACAATGAGCAGTTCTTC. Translation gives CASSLAQGALGSYNEQFF.

This clone was picked up a small number of times. The chain uses TRBV19 and TRBJ1-4, with 9 positions matching TRBD1. The germline V gene encodes CDR1 LNHDA and CDR2 SQIVND (reference sequence). This CDR3 has 16 residues. V shed 5 bases and J 7 bases; nucleotides not matched to a gene: 11. The CDR3 region is CASSSIGQGRGEKLFF. Written as DNA, the CDR3 is TGTGCCAGTAGTTCCATTGGACAGGGGCGCGGTGAAAAACTGTTTTTT.

The V and J genes are TRBV30 and TRBJ1-2; 7 bases map to TRBD1. V lost 2 bases to trimming and J lost 4 bases; unmatched junction nucleotides: 4. Germline values: CDR1 GTSNPN, CDR2 SVGIG (reference sequence). The CDR3 has 13 residues. For the CDR3, the DNA is TGTGCCTGGAGTAAGACAGGGCCCTATGGCTACACCTTC. It is translated as CAWSKTGPYGYTF.

CDR3 nucleotide sequence: TGTGCCACCAGCAGAGCGTCTGGTCCCATGGCTAGGACCTTC. This codes for CATSRASGPMARTF. The rearrangement links TRBV15 to TRBJ1-2; D gene uncertain. The CDR3 consists of 14 residues. In germline, CDR1 is LNHNV, CDR2 YYDKDF (reference sequence). V lost 1 base, J lost 14 bases, and 20 bases lay in between.

CDR3 loop: CASSQGDRAYNEQFF. The CDR3 DNA reads TGCGCCAGCAGCCAAGGGGACAGGGCCTACAATGAGCAGTTCTTC. This chain joins TRBV4-1 and TRBJ2-1; 9 bases match TRBD1. The trim removed 1 base at V and 2 bases at J, leaving 0 bases unmatched. The CDR3 is made up of 15 amino acids. In germline, CDR1 is MGHRA, CDR2 YSYEKL.

The chain combines TRBV7-2 with TRBJ2-3; TRBD2 matches 9 bases. V trimming: 3 bases; J trimming: 5 bases; junction bases outside the gene matches: 6. The CDR3 runs 15 residues. Germline V gene data show CDR1 as SGHTA and CDR2 as FQGNSA. The CDR3 loop is CASSFSSSGVDTQYF. DNA for the CDR3: TGTGCCAGCAGCTTCTCCTCTAGCGGGGTAGATACGCAGTATTTT.

In this sample, this clone turned up a few times. V usage is TRBV6-1 and J usage is TRBJ2-7, with D possibly TRBD1 on 6 matching bases. Germline loops: CDR1 MNHNS, CDR2 SASEGT. CDR3 length: 14 amino acids. V lost 3 bases and J lost 3, with 12 bases in between. The CDR3 DNA reads as TGTGCCAGCAGTGAGGACAGAACTTTCTACGAGCAGTACTTC. This codes for CASSEDRTFYEQYF.

The chain recombines TRBV19 with TRBJ2-1; 9 bases match TRBD2. This CDR3 has 15 amino acids. Germline trimming cut 5 bases from V and 4 bases from J; bases unmatched to any gene: 6. The germline V gene encodes CDR1 LNHDA and CDR2 SQIVND (reference sequence). The CDR3 DNA reads as TGTGCCAGTAGTTTTAGCGGGGGCTCATACAATGAGCAGTTCTTC. This encodes CASSFSGGSYNEQFF.

V usage is TRBV19 and J usage is TRBJ2-3, with a weak D call TRBD1 (6 bases). The germline V and J ends were trimmed by 4 bases and 4 bases, with 12 bases remaining between them. From germline, CDR1 is LNHDA and CDR2 SQIVND (reference sequence). CDR3 size: 14 residues. CDR3 nucleotides: TGTGCCAGTAGTAGGCAGGGGAGTTCAGATACGCAGTATTTT. Translation gives CASSRQGSSDTQYF.

The rearrangement uses TRBV5-1 and TRBJ1-1; the D is unclear. This CDR3 comprises 14 residues. Germline loops: CDR1 SGHRS, CDR2 YFSETQ. V was pared by 1 base and J by 2 bases, with 9 bases between. The CDR3 sequence: CASSLRDLNTEAFF. The DNA of the CDR3 is TGCGCCAGCAGCTTGCGAGATTTAAACACTGAAGCTTTCTTT.

This rearrangement joins TRBV7-9 to TRBJ1-5; D is ambiguous. Germline lookup yields CDR1 SEHNR and CDR2 FQNEAQ (reference sequence). Trimming cost V 0 bases and J 4 bases, with 7 bases left between them. The CDR3 sequence is 14 residues long. The CDR3 nucleotides are TGTGCCAGCAGCTTAGCGGCAGCAAATCAGCCCCAGCATTTT. It encodes CASSLAAANQPQHF.

The chain uses TRBV5-6 and TRBJ2-7; D call uncertain. CDR1 is SGHDT, CDR2 YYEEEE, per germline. The CDR3 contains 14 residues. Between the trimmed V and J ends, which lost 8 bases and 3 bases, there was a span of 18 bases. Here the CDR3 reads CASGRTLADYEQYF. In DNA form, the CDR3 reads TGTGCCAGTGGTAGGACGCTTGCTGACTACGAGCAGTACTTC.

This clone is medium-sized within its sample. The chain links TRBV7-9 to TRBJ2-3, with D possibly being TRBD1 (5 bases). The CDR3 sequence is 15 residues long. The V gene lost 5 bases and the J gene lost 2 bases, with 14 bases spanning the gap. Germline CDR1 is SEHNR and CDR2 is FQNEAQ (reference sequence). As DNA, the CDR3 is TGTGCCAGCAGCCATCTACAGGACGCCACAGATACGCAGTATTTT. It specifies CASSHLQDATDTQYF. The full variable domain, completed using reference TRBV7-9 and TRBJ2-3, is DTGVSQNPRHKITKRGQNVTFRCDPISEHNRLYWYRQTLGQGPEFLTYFQNEAQLEKSRLLSDRFSAERPKGSFSTLEIQRTEQGDSAMYLCASSHLQDATDTQYFGPGTRLTVL.

The sample holds a few counts of this clone. V and J are TRBV18 and TRBJ1-5; weak D call: TRBD1 (5 bases). CDR3 size: 16 residues. Trimming left V 2 bases short and J 5 bases short, with 16 bases between. Germline values: CDR1 KGHSH, CDR2 LQKENI. The CDR3 here is CASSPVFSGFDQPQHF. The CDR3 DNA reads as TGTGCCAGCTCACCAGTCTTCTCAGGGTTCGATCAGCCCCAGCATTTT.

V usage is TRBV15 and J usage is TRBJ1-5; D might be TRBD1 (6 bases). Germline V lookup: CDR1 LNHNV, CDR2 YYDKDF (reference sequence). This CDR3 contains 15 residues. Trimming removed 3 bases from V and 7 bases from J, with 16 bases in between. CDR3 in DNA: TGTGCCACCAGCAGCTCCGGGGGGGGCTACCAGCCCCAGCATTTT. As protein: CATSSSGGGYQPQHF.

The chain carries TRBV27 and TRBJ2-7; 8 nucleotides align to TRBD2. Germline V gives CDR1 MNHEY, CDR2 SMNVEV (reference sequence). With 0 bases clipped from V and 4 bases from J, the junction kept 8 bases outside the gene matches. The CDR3 has 16 residues. Written as DNA, the CDR3 is TGTGCCAGCAGTTTATCGGGCAGCGGGAGTTCTTACGAGCAGTACTTC. This translates into CASSLSGSGSSYEQYF.

The chain carries TRBV30 and TRBJ2-5, with 10 bases lining up with TRBD1. Germline lookup yields CDR1 GTSNPN and CDR2 SVGIG (reference sequence). With V trimmed by 3 bases and J by 5 bases, 12 bases remained unmatched. The CDR3 covers 16 residues. In DNA, the CDR3 is TGTGCCTGGAGCCCAACTGACAGGGGGCGCGGGGAGACCCAGTACTTC. The encoded protein is CAWSPTDRGRGETQYF.

The V gene is TRBV6-1, the J gene TRBJ2-2; possible D gene TRBD2, 5 bases. CDR1 is MNHNS, CDR2 SASEGT, per germline. Trimming took off 6 bases at V and 6 bases at J, with 14 bases between the two ends. This CDR3 has 14 residues. DNA for the CDR3: TGTGCCAGCAGGACAACTAGTACCGCCGGGGAGCTGTTTTTT. This translates into CASRTTSTAGELFF.

The chain recombines TRBV21-1 with TRBJ2-3; the tabulated D call, TRBD1, remains unverified against the DNA. TRBV21-1 is given as a pseudogene. CDR3 size: 14 residues. CDR3 sequence: CARNRDIRTDTQYF. CDR3 in DNA: TGTGCCAGGAACCGGGACATCCGCACAGATACGCAGTATTTT.

The chain recombines TRBV19 with TRBJ1-2; a possible D gene is TRBD1 (5 bases). With 7 bases removed from V and 2 bases from J, the gap between germline ends came to 17 bases. Germline V gene lookup returns CDR1 LNHDA and CDR2 SQIVND (reference sequence). The CDR3 is made up of 15 amino acids. The CDR3 DNA sequence: TGTGCCAGTAAGGCGGGGGGTGCCCTCAACTATGGCTACACCTTC. Amino acid sequence: CASKAGGALNYGYTF.

V usage is TRBV4-1 and J usage is TRBJ1-5, with D hard to call. Germline loops: CDR1 MGHRA, CDR2 YSYEKL. This CDR3 has 15 residues. V lost 4 bases and J lost 6, with 16 bases in between. DNA for the CDR3: TGCGCCAGCAGCCCTGAGTCTGTATTCGGTCAGCCCCAGCATTTT. Its protein is CASSPESVFGQPQHF.

V and J are TRBV12-5 and TRBJ1-1; no clear D. The V gene's germline CDR1 is LGHNT and CDR2 FRNRAP. This CDR3 has 12 residues. Trimming took off 2 bases at V and 5 bases at J, with 6 bases between the two ends. Here the CDR3 reads CASGLRGTEAFF. DNA for the CDR3: TGTGCTAGTGGTTTGAGAGGGACTGAAGCTTTCTTT.

The CDR3 region is CASRTGTGFHEQYF. The CDR3 DNA sequence: TGTGCCAGCAGGACCGGGACAGGGTTCCACGAGCAGTACTTC. V and J are TRBV6-5 and TRBJ2-7; 9 bases line up with TRBD1. The V gene end was trimmed by 6 bases and the J gene end by 5 bases; junction bases not matched to a gene: 8. Germline CDR1 MNHEY, CDR2 SVGAGI. This CDR3 comprises 14 residues.

The table lists this clone with a count of one. The gene calls are TRBV7-2 and TRBJ2-1; 7 nucleotides agree with TRBD2. Looked up from germline, CDR1 is SGHTA and CDR2 is FQGNSA. The CDR3 spans 17 residues. V lost 0 bases to trimming and J lost 4 bases; unmatched junction nucleotides: 9. The CDR3 spells CASSLAVGAGTYNEQFF. The CDR3, as DNA: TGTGCCAGCAGCTTAGCCGTAGGAGCGGGGACTTACAATGAGCAGTTCTTC.

The J gene is TRBJ1-5, the V gene TRBV6-6, with 8 positions matching TRBD1. The junction had 5 bases not matched to a gene; V was cut back by 4 bases and J by 6 bases. CDR3 size: 14 residues. CDR1 MNHNY and CDR2 SVGAGI come from the germline V gene (reference sequence). The DNA for the CDR3 is TGTGCCAGCAGTTTCGGACAGGGAGGTCAGCCCCAGCATTTT. It encodes CASSFGQGGQPQHF.